These 8 T cell receptor beta chains share one sample of origin, sequenced in a study of a mutant IDH1 vaccine in newly diagnosed glioma. Stated time point: week 5, during vaccination. Topical imiquimod was applied with each vaccine dose, which held 300 ug of mutant IDH1 20-mer peptide. Method: immunoSEQ multiplex PCR; TCRdb's copy keeps in-frame clones and lacks some. There are 50,000 to 75,000 clones in the sample; around 80% occur only once, and 7.4% lies in the top ten. Antigens for these TCRs are unknown. Sequenced here: PBMCs, sampled from a glioma patient whose treatment included an IDH1 peptide vaccine. The receptors here all came from a woman aged 50 to 65 with glioma.

In this sample, this clone turned up once. The chain combines TRBV5-1 with TRBJ1-2; unclear D gene. Per germline, CDR1 SGHRS and CDR2 YFSETQ. The V and J ends lost 7 bases and 3 bases respectively, with 25 bases between them. The CDR3 has 17 residues. The CDR3 loop reads CASPRPLFRREDYGYTF. The DNA for the CDR3 is TGCGCCAGCCCCCGGCCCCTGTTCCGTCGGGAGGACTATGGCTACACCTTC.

The genes are TRBV9 and TRBJ1-4; 7 positions agree with TRBD1. Trimming at V came to 0 bases and at J to 8 bases, leaving 7 bases not matched to a gene. Germline V CDR1 and CDR2: SGDLS, YYNGEE. The CDR3 runs to 15 residues. DNA for the CDR3: TGTGCCAGCAGCGTAGGAGGGACAGTCAAGGAAAAACTGTTTTTT. Amino acid sequence: CASSVGGTVKEKLFF.

The chain links TRBV5-4 to TRBJ2-2; 9 bases align to TRBD1. The J segment lost 5 bases and the V segment lost 4 bases, leaving 12 bases of the junction unmatched. CDR3 length: 17 residues. CDR1 is SGHNT, CDR2 YYREEE, per germline (reference sequence). The CDR3 reads CASSPTFDRGGTGELFF. CDR3 nucleotides: TGTGCCAGCAGCCCTACCTTCGACAGGGGGGGAACCGGGGAGCTGTTTTTT.

The rearrangement links TRBV7-7 to TRBJ2-1; the match to TRBD2 covers 14 bases. Germline V lookup: CDR1 SSHAT, CDR2 FNYEAQ (reference sequence). With V trimmed by 5 bases and J by 6 bases, 3 bases remained unmatched. The CDR3 has 15 amino acids. The CDR3 DNA reads as TGTGCCAGCAGCCGGGGACTAGCGGGGGTCAATGAGCAGTTCTTC. Translated, it gives CASSRGLAGVNEQFF.

The rearrangement links TRBV19 to TRBJ2-3; D is perhaps TRBD1 (5 bases). The CDR3 is made up of 15 amino acids. The V gene's germline CDR1 is LNHDA and CDR2 SQIVND (reference sequence). V lost 3 bases to trimming and J lost 4 bases, with 14 bases between them. The CDR3 spells CASSIGQSPADTQYF. In DNA, the CDR3 is TGTGCCAGTAGTATCGGACAATCCCCCGCAGATACGCAGTATTTT.

The sample holds one count of this clone. The CDR3 coding sequence is TGTGCCAGCAGACGCACGGAAAGGAACTATGGCTACACCTTC. Its protein product is CASRRTERNYGYTF. This chain uses TRBV6-5 with TRBJ1-2; D remains unclear. V was clipped by 6 bases and J by 2 bases, with 13 bases between them. This CDR3 is built from 14 residues. The V gene's germline CDR1 is MNHEY and CDR2 SVGAGI.

The chain joins TRBV19 to TRBJ1-1, with 12 bases that match TRBD1. Germline V CDR1 and CDR2: LNHDA, SQIVND (reference sequence). The V and J ends lost 3 bases and 4 bases, in that order; junction bases with no gene match: 6. The CDR3 covers 16 residues. CDR3 nucleotide sequence: TGTGCCAGTAGTATTCGACCGGGACAGGGGGCCACTGAAGCTTTCTTT. Translation: CASSIRPGQGATEAFF.

The gene calls are TRBV4-1 and TRBJ1-2, with D maybe TRBD1 (5 bases). The germline CDR1 and CDR2 sequences are MGHRA and YSYEKL. CDR3 length equals 16 residues. The ends were cut back, 3 bases at V and 4 bases at J, with 18 bases in the middle. Here the CDR3 reads CASSQGPPFGGYGYTF. The CDR3 region has the DNA TGCGCCAGCAGCCAGGGACCTCCCTTCGGAGGCTATGGCTACACCTTC.